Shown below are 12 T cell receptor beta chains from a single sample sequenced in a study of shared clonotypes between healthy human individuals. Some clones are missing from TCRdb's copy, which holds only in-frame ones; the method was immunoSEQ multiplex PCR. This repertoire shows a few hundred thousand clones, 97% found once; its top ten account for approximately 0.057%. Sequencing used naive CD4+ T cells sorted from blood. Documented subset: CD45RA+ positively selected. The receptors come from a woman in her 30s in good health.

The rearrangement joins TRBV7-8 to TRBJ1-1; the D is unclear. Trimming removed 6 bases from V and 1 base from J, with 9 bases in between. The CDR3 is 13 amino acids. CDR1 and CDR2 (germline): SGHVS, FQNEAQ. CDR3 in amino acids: CASRIGGNTEAFF. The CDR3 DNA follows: TGTGCCAGCAGGATAGGCGGGAACACTGAAGCTTTCTTT.

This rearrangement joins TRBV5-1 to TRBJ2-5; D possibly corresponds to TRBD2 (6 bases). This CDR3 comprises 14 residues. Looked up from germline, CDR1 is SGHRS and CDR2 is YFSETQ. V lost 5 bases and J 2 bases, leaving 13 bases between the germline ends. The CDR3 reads CASSYGLSQETQYF. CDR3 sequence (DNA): TGCGCCAGCAGTTACGGACTATCACAAGAGACCCAGTACTTC.

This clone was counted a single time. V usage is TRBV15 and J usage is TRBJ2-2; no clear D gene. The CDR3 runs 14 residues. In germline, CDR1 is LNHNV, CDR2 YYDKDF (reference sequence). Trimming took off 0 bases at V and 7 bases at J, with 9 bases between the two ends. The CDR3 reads CATSREDQFGELFF. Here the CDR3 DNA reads TGTGCCACCAGCAGAGAGGACCAGTTCGGGGAGCTGTTTTTT.

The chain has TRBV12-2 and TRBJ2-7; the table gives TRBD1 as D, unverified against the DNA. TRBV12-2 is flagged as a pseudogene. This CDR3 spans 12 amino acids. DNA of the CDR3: TGTGCAAGTCGCCTAGGGGGCTCCGAGCAGTACTTC. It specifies CASRLGGSEQYF.

The CDR3 coding sequence is TGTGCCAGCAGCGACCGGGACAGGGGAAACTATGGCTACACCTTC. It is translated as CASSDRDRGNYGYTF. The genes are TRBV9 and TRBJ1-2, with 10 bases matching TRBD1. The CDR3 sequence is 15 residues long. J gave up 2 bases and V 3 bases, and 4 bases lay outside the gene matches. The germline V gene encodes CDR1 SGDLS and CDR2 YYNGEE.

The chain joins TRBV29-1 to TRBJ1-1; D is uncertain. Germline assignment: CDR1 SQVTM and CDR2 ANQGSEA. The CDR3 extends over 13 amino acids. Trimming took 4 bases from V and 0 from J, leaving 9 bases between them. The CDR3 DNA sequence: TGCAGCGTTGTTAGGAAGCTGAACACTGAAGCTTTCTTT. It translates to CSVVRKLNTEAFF.

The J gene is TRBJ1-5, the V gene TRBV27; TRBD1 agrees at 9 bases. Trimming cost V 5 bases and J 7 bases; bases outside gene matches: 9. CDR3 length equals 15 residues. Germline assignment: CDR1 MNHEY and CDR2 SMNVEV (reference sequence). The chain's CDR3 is CASSPGTGIRQPQHF. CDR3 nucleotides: TGTGCCAGCAGTCCCGGGACAGGGATTCGCCAGCCCCAGCATTTT.

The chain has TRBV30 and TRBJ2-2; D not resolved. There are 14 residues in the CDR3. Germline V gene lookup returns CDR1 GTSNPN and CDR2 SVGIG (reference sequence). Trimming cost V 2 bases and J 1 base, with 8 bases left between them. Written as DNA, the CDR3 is TGTGCCTGGAGTATCGGAGAGAACACCGGGGAGCTGTTTTTT. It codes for CAWSIGENTGELFF.

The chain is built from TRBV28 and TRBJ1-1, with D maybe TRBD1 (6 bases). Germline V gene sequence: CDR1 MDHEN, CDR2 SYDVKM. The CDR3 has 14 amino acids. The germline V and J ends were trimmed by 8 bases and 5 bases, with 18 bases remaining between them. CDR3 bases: TGTGCCAGCGCCCAGGTTTTAGGGGGGACTGAAGCTTTCTTT. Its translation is CASAQVLGGTEAFF.

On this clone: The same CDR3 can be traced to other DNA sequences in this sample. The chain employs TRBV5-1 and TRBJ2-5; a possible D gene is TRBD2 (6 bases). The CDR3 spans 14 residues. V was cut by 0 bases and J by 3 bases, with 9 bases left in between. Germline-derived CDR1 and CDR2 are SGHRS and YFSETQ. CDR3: CASSLAGAKETQYF. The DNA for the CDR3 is TGCGCCAGCAGCTTGGCGGGAGCGAAAGAGACCCAGTACTTC.

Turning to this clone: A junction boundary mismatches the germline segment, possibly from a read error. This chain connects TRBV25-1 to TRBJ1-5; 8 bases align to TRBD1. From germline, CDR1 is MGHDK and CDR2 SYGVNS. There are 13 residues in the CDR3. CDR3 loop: CALYRGGYQSQHF. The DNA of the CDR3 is TGTGCCCTATACAGGGGGGGGTATCAGTCCCAGCATTTT.

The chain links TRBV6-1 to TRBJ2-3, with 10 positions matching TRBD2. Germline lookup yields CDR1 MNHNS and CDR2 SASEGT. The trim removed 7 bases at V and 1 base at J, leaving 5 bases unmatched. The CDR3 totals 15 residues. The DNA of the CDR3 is TGTGCCAGCACGCGGCTAGCGGGGGGCACAGATACGCAGTATTTT. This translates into CASTRLAGGTDTQYF.